The sequence of this T cell receptor (beta chain) was determined in a study of early T cells in non-severe SARS-CoV-2 infection. Study-wide context: Chains stayed unpaired after sequencing of bulk RNA from unsorted whole blood.

The TCR library protocol was used to attach unique molecular identifiers. These identifiers were attached to individual cDNA molecules. MiXCR, run by TCRdb on the 5' RACE reads, gives a single entry per CDR3 protein. The table lists approximately 75,000 distinct CDR3 sequences, more than 12% of them singletons. The CDR3 runs 16 residues. The V gene's germline CDR1 is SGHRS and CDR2 YFSETQ. Trimming cost V 2 bases and J 1 base; bases outside gene matches: 6. The chain joins TRBV5-1 to TRBJ2-7; the match to TRBD2 covers 10 bases. The origin of this receptor is an adult who was a healthcare worker with PCR-confirmed SARS-CoV-2 infection or an uninfected control (not recorded which). Specimen: whole blood, collected at baseline. In DNA form, the CDR3 reads TGCGCCAGCAGCTTCTCCGCTAGCGGGAGTTCCTACGAGCAGTACTTC. Amino acids: CASSFSASGSSYEQYF.